Following are 10 T cell receptor beta chains from one sample sequenced in a study of blood T cell repertoires in COVID-19. The table came from immunoSEQ multiplex PCR; TCRdb's copy has only in-frame clones and leaves some out. The sample holds about 86,000 clones, more than 60% seen once. The sample consisted of peripheral blood. These receptors were taken from a man aged 65-85 years with acute or convalescent COVID-19.

V gene TRBV12-3 or TRBV12-4 combines with J gene TRBJ2-7; 9 nucleotides line up with TRBD1. The CDR3 is made up of 13 amino acids. J gave up 6 bases and V 3 bases, and 3 bases lay outside the gene matches. The CDR3 DNA follows: TGTGCCAGCAGTTTGGGACAGGGACGCGAGCAGTACGTC. It is translated as CASSLGQGREQYV.

This clone occurred a few times. V and J are TRBV9 and TRBJ1-2; D call uncertain. Germline V lookup: CDR1 SGDLS, CDR2 YYNGEE. This CDR3 comprises 13 residues. The germline V and J ends were trimmed by 0 bases and 7 bases, with 10 bases remaining between them. DNA for the CDR3: TGTGCCAGCAGCGTAGGCTGGGAGTGTGGCTACACCTTC. It encodes CASSVGWECGYTF.

This chain uses TRBV28 with TRBJ1-2, with unresolved D. Trimming removed 3 bases from V and 1 base from J, with 3 bases in between. This CDR3 is built from 12 residues. Per germline, CDR1 MDHEN and CDR2 SYDVKM. Written as DNA, the CDR3 is TGTGCCAGCAGTTTGAGTAACTATGGCTACACCTTC. Its protein product is CASSLSNYGYTF.

This chain connects TRBV5-1 to TRBJ1-2, with D hard to call. V was trimmed by 7 bases and J by 2 bases, leaving 15 bases between them. CDR3 size: 14 residues. Germline CDR1 reads SGHRS; CDR2 reads YFSETQ. CDR3 protein: CASARGAVNYGYTF. The CDR3, as DNA: TGCGCCAGCGCACGCGGAGCTGTAAACTATGGCTACACCTTC.

J is TRBJ1-1 and V is TRBV5-1; 8 bases map to TRBD1. This CDR3 has 15 residues. Germline values: CDR1 SGHRS, CDR2 YFSETQ. Trimming removed 0 bases from V and 1 base from J; junction bases left unmatched: 2. Here the CDR3 DNA reads TGCGCCAGCAGCTTGGAGGGACAGGAGAACACTGAAGCTTTCTTT. Encoded protein: CASSLEGQENTEAFF.

In this sample, this clone turned up once. The chain links TRBV9 to TRBJ1-3; D unclear. Germline CDR1 is SGDLS and CDR2 is YYNGEE. Trimming shortened V by 1 base and J by 0 bases, and 14 bases separated the two germline ends. CDR3 size: 17 residues. CDR3 sequence: CASSVSTDSYSGNTIYF. DNA of the CDR3: TGTGCCAGCAGCGTATCTACGGACTCTTACTCTGGAAACACCATATATTTT. The entire variable domain, with the rest obtained from reference TRBV9 and TRBJ1-3, is as follows: DSGVTQTPKHLITATGQRVTLRCSPRSGDLSVYWYQQSLDQGLQFLIQYYNGEERAKGNILERFSAQQFPDLHSELNLSSLELGDSALYFCASSVSTDSYSGNTIYFGEGSWLTVV.

The chain is built from TRBV6-6 and TRBJ1-1, with 9 bases that match TRBD1. V was pared by 6 bases and J by 12 bases, with 8 bases of the junction left unmatched. CDR3 length: 12 residues. Germline V gives CDR1 MNHNY, CDR2 SVGAGI (reference sequence). The CDR3 reads CASSSGTGWPFF. The CDR3 DNA reads as TGTGCCAGCAGCTCAGGGACAGGGTGGCCTTTCTTT.

V usage is TRBV15 and J usage is TRBJ2-7; 10 bases are shared with TRBD2. Germline V lookup: CDR1 LNHNV, CDR2 YYDKDF (reference sequence). The CDR3 is 16 residues long. The V segment lost 2 bases and the J segment 4 bases; nucleotides outside the gene matches: 8. CDR3 sequence reads: CATSRLAGGSSYEQYV. CDR3 DNA: TGTGCCACCAGCAGATTAGCGGGGGGTTCCTCTTACGAGCAGTACGTC.

This clone was counted between two and nine times. The J gene is TRBJ2-1, the V gene TRBV6-5; 7 bases match TRBD2. V lost 5 bases and J lost 4; bases outside the gene matches: 2. The CDR3 spans 13 residues. The germline V gene encodes CDR1 MNHEY and CDR2 SVGAGI. This CDR3 is CASSLAVYNEQFF. The CDR3 nucleotides read TGTGCCAGCAGTCTAGCGGTTTACAATGAGCAGTTCTTC.

The gene calls are TRBV6-4 and TRBJ2-2; 11 nucleotides align to TRBD2. V was clipped by 7 bases and J by 2 bases; unmatched bases: 3. Germline V lookup: CDR1 MRHNA, CDR2 SNTAGT. The CDR3 spans 15 residues. CDR3 sequence: CASTGTSGNTGELFF. The DNA of the CDR3 is TGTGCCAGCACCGGGACTAGCGGCAACACCGGGGAGCTGTTTTTT.